This T cell receptor (beta chain) was recovered during a study of blood T cell repertoires in COVID-19. On the study more broadly: The samples span acute and convalescent COVID-19 from the United States, Italy and Spain. T cells, B-cell-depleted T cells, or PBMCs supplied cDNA or gDNA.

In the original analysis: Amplification with reference gene primers provided the estimates of nucleated cell counts. TCRdb's copy holds only in-frame clones and misses some; the assay was immunoSEQ multiplex PCR. The D gene and trimming were derived from the DNA, and the V and J assignments and clone size from that table. Here the sample spans just under 40,000 clones, 75% to 90% being singletons. The CDR3 has 13 amino acids. The V end lost 0 bases, the J end lost 8 bases, and 10 bases lay between the germline ends. Germline CDR1 reads MNHEY; CDR2 reads SVGAGI. This clonotype was sampled from a man over 45 with active or convalescent COVID-19. The chain is built from TRBV6-5 and TRBJ1-2; the D is unclear. The sequenced sample consisted of peripheral blood. CDR3 residues: CASSYSTEGGYTF. For the CDR3, the DNA is TGTGCCAGCAGTTACTCGACCGAGGGCGGCTACACCTTC.